A selection of T cell receptor beta chains follows, all from one sample in a study of PD-L1 blockade in urothelial cancer. This table comes from immunoSEQ multiplex PCR, and its TCRdb copy is limited to in-frame clones, with some not included. The sample lists more than 90,000 clones, around nine tenths occurring once. The material sequenced was PBMCs, taken around atezolizumab (anti-PD-L1) treatment. These receptors were obtained from a man in his fifties or sixties with urothelial cancer. The CDR3 runs from the conserved cysteine through the conserved F or W. The D gene is left open where the match is weak. Only part of the rows carry a size: once, few, many, or a class if the clone is expanded.

>TRBJ2-7|TRBD2|TRBV28|.
TGTGCCAGCAGTTTATCCCCGCGGGGGGATTACTACGAGCAGTACTTC
CASSLSPRGDYYEQYF
>TRBJ1-2|.|TRBV7-9|.
TGTGCCAGTGGGGAGGGCTACACCTTC
CASGEGYTF
>TRBJ1-1|TRBD1|TRBV6-4|.
TGTGCCAGCAGCCCCGGGACAGGGGGGCCCCTGGGGACTGAAGCTTTCTTT
CASSPGTGGPLGTEAFF
>TRBJ1-3|TRBD1|TRBV6-5|.
TGTGCCAGCAGTTTCACAGGGGGCTCTGGAAACACCATATATTTT
CASSFTGGSGNTIYF
>TRBJ1-5|.|TRBV9|.
TGTGCCAGCAGCGGCGGGGGGGCGAATCAGCCCCAGCATTTT
CASSGGGANQPQHF
>TRBJ2-5|.|TRBV10-3|.
TGTGCCATCAGCCCGGGGGTAGGGGAGACCCAGTACTTC
CAISPGVGETQYF
>TRBJ2-1|TRBD1|TRBV20-1|.
TGCAGTGCTGGCGGGACAGGGTTTGGGTTCTTC
CSAGGTGFGFF
>TRBJ2-7|.|TRBV11-3|once
TGTGCCAGCAGCTTAGCTGAGCGGTTAACCTACGAGCAGTACTTC
CASSLAERLTYEQYF
>TRBJ2-2|.|TRBV19|.
TGTGCCAGTAGTGACCCGGGACATGCGAACACCGGGGAGCTGTTTTTT
CASSDPGHANTGELFF
>TRBJ2-1|TRBD2|TRBV5-6|.
TGTGCCAGCAGCTTGAAAGGACTAGGGCTCAATGAGCAGTTCTTC
CASSLKGLGLNEQFF
>TRBJ1-5|.|TRBV15|.
TGTGCCACCAGCAGGACTCGTCCGGGGGAGCCCCAGCATTTT
CATSRTRPGEPQHF
>TRBJ2-1|TRBD2|TRBV18|.
TGTGCCAGCTCACCACGGTCTAGCGGGGACAATGAGCAGTTCTTC
CASSPRSSGDNEQFF
>TRBJ2-7|.|TRBV28|.
TGTGCCAGCAGGACTTCCCTTCTCGAGCAGTACTTC
CASRTSLLEQYF
>TRBJ1-1|.|TRBV29-1|.
TGCAGCGTTGAAGTGGGGGCTGGCACTGAAGCTTTCTTT
CSVEVGAGTEAFF
>TRBJ1-6|.|TRBV23-1|.
TGCGCCAGCAGTCAAGGAAACACAGGGCAGAATTCACCCCTCCACTTT
CASSQGNTGQNSPLHF
>TRBJ2-7|.|TRBV6-1|.
TGTGCCAGCAGTGAAGACAGGGAGACCTACGAGCAGTACTTC
CASSEDRETYEQYF
>TRBJ2-1|TRBD1|TRBV7-2|.
TGTGCCAGCAGCTTAGGCCACAGGGGGCATAATGAGCAGTTCTTC
CASSLGHRGHNEQFF
>TRBJ2-7|TRBD2|TRBV7-9|.
TGTGCCAGCAGCTTAGGATTGGCGGGGGGGCACGGGCAGTACTTC
CASSLGLAGGHGQYF
>TRBJ2-7|.|TRBV6-6|.
TGTGCCAGCAGGGGGACGGGAGCCTACGAGCAGTACTTC
CASRGTGAYEQYF
>TRBJ2-7|TRBD2|TRBV11-2|.
TGTGCCAGCAGCCCCAAGGGACTAGGCCACGAGCAGTACTTC
CASSPKGLGHEQYF
>TRBJ2-2|TRBD2|TRBV5-4|.
TGTGCCAGCAGCCCCACTAGCGGGAGGTTCGCCGGGGAGCTGTTTTTT
CASSPTSGRFAGELFF
>TRBJ2-1|TRBD2|TRBV6-4|once
TGTGCCAGCAGTGACGCCTGGACTAGCGGGAGGGCCAGGAACAATGAGCAGTTCTTC
CASSDAWTSGRARNNEQFF
>TRBJ1-4|TRBD1|TRBV9|.
TGTGCCAGCAGCGTGGACAGGGGGGGTAATGAAAAACTGTTTTTT
CASSVDRGGNEKLFF
>TRBJ2-5|.|TRBV5-6|.
TGTGCCAGCAGCCGATGGACTACCCAAGAGACCCAGTACTTC
CASSRWTTQETQYF
>TRBJ2-1|TRBD1|TRBV10-3|.
TGTGCCATCACACAGGGGAGCTCCTACAATGAGCAGTTCTTC
CAITQGSSYNEQFF
>TRBJ2-1|.|TRBV5-7|.
TGTGCCAGCAGCTTGGCGATTGGCAGGATGAGTGAGCAGTTCTTC
CASSLAIGRMSEQFF
>TRBJ2-1|TRBD1|TRBV2|.
TGTGCCAGCAAACAACCTCCGGGACAGGGTAGGAATGAGCAGTTCTTC
CASKQPPGQGRNEQFF
>TRBJ1-3|.|TRBV28|.
TGTGCCAGCAGCCAACCGAGCTCTGGAAACACCATATATTTT
CASSQPSSGNTIYF
>TRBJ2-7|TRBD2|TRBV2|.
TGTGCCAGCAGCGCAAATAGCGGGGACTCCTACGAGCAGTACTTC
CASSANSGDSYEQYF
>TRBJ2-2|.|TRBV14|.
TGTGCCAGCAGCCTCGGCACCGGGGAGCTGTTTTTT
CASSLGTGELFF
>TRBJ2-1|TRBD2|TRBV6-5|.
TGTGCCAGCAGTTACCATCCAGCGGGAGAAAATGAGCAGTTCTTC
CASSYHPAGENEQFF
>TRBJ2-1|.|TRBV5-1|once
TGCGCCAGCAGCTTAATCTCCAGGACCTACAATGAGCAGTTCTTC
CASSLISRTYNEQFF
>TRBJ2-5|TRBD1|TRBV4-1|.
TGCGCCAGCAGCCGAGAGGGACAGGGGGATGAGACCCAGTACTTC
CASSREGQGDETQYF
>TRBJ2-5|TRBD2|TRBV5-4|.
TGTGCCAGCAGCTTGGCATCGGGACTAGCACAAGAGACCCAGTACTTC
CASSLASGLAQETQYF
>TRBJ2-3|.|TRBV15|.
TGTGCCACCAGCGGCTCCAGACAGGGCACAGATACGCAGTATTTT
CATSGSRQGTDTQYF
>TRBJ2-1|TRBD2|TRBV19|.
TGTGCCACCGCGCGGGGAGGGTACGGTGAGCAGTTCTTC
CATARGGYGEQFF
>TRBJ2-5|TRBD2|TRBV11-2|once
TGTGCCAGCAGCTTATTTTGGGCGGGCGGGAGGGACCAAGAGACCCAGTACTTC
CASSLFWAGGRDQETQYF
>TRBJ2-5|TRBD1|TRBV27|.
TGTGCCAGCAGTTCAGGGGGCCGAGAGACCCAGTACTTC
CASSSGGRETQYF
>TRBJ1-1|.|TRBV28|.
TGTGCCACGGCTGAGGGAAGGCCTGAAGCTTTCTTT
CATAEGRPEAFF
>TRBJ2-7|TRBD1|TRBV9|.
TGTGCCAGCAGCGGGACAGGGGGCCTACGAGAGAGCGAGCAGTACTTC
CASSGTGGLRESEQYF
>TRBJ1-2|.|TRBV6-1|.
TGTGCCAGCAGTGCTCTTCATTTTAACCGGGAGGGCTACACCTTC
CASSALHFNREGYTF
>TRBJ1-1|.|TRBV7-6|.
TGTGCCAGCAGCTCCCAAGGAGACACTGAAGCTTTCTTT
CASSSQGDTEAFF
>TRBJ1-3|.|TRBV9|.
TGTGCCAGCAGCGGCTCGGGGGGCACCATATATTTT
CASSGSGGTIYF
>TRBJ2-5|.|TRBV19|.
TGTGCCAGTAGCTTAAGCGGAACCCACCAAGAGACCCAGTACTTC
CASSLSGTHQETQYF
>TRBJ2-1|.|TRBV7-8|.
TGTGCCAGCAGCCCCACTTGGAATGAGCAGTTCTTC
CASSPTWNEQFF
>TRBJ1-1|.|TRBV7-3|.
TGTGCCAGCAGCTTATCTGGAGGGATCTTGGGTGAAGCTTTCTTT
CASSLSGGILGEAFF
>TRBJ1-2|.|TRBV10-3|.
TGTGCCATCAGTGAGGGAGAAAGGGGTGGCTACACCTTC
CAISEGERGGYTF
>TRBJ1-1|.|TRBV20-1|.
TGCAGTGCTACCCCGACAGTTGAAGCTTTCTTT
CSATPTVEAFF
>TRBJ2-5|.|TRBV11-3|.
TGTGCCAGCAGCTTAGACGCCAGCTCAGGGGAGACCCAGTACTTC
CASSLDASSGETQYF
>TRBJ1-1|.|TRBV19|.
TGTGCCAGTAGTGCAGGGCGGGGCACTGAAGCTTTCTTT
CASSAGRGTEAFF
>TRBJ1-3|.|TRBV19|once
TGTGCCAGTAGTCCCGGTACTTCTGGAAACACCATATATTTT
CASSPGTSGNTIYF